A single sample gave rise to the 22 T cell receptor beta chains below, sequenced in a study of control samples from healthy donors and cancer patients. The protocol was immunoSEQ multiplex PCR, while the TCRdb copy is restricted to in-frame clones and leaves out a portion. The sample shows 250,000 to 300,000 clones, roughly 80% of them seen only once. Source material: PBMCs. The source of these receptors is a woman aged 60-70 years with lung cancer.

The CDR3 DNA follows: TGTGCCAGCAGTTACTCGGAAGCTTCCCCCTATGGCTACACCTTC. It encodes CASSYSEASPYGYTF. The V gene is TRBV6-8, the J gene TRBJ1-2, with D hard to call. This CDR3 comprises 15 residues. Looked up from germline, CDR1 is MNHGY and CDR2 is SAAAGT. V was pared by 0 bases and J by 4 bases, with 12 bases between.

The V call is TRBV2, the J call TRBJ2-5; D might be TRBD2 (6 bases). Germline values: CDR1 SNHLY, CDR2 FYNNEI. Between the trimmed V and J ends, which lost 6 bases and 5 bases, there was a span of 16 bases. CDR3 length: 14 amino acids. The CDR3: CASRRPGVWETQYF. As DNA, the CDR3 is TGTGCCAGCAGGAGGCCGGGGGTTTGGGAGACCCAGTACTTC. Full variable domain (missing parts from reference TRBV2 and TRBJ2-5): EPEVTQTPSHQVTQMGQEVILRCVPISNHLYFYWYRQILGQKVEFLVSFYNNEISEKSEIFDDQFSVERPDGSNFTLKIRSTKLEDSAMYFCASRRPGVWETQYFGPGTRLLVL.

This clone was picked up a small number of times. J is TRBJ2-7 and V is TRBV19; perhaps TRBD1 as D (5 bases). V was shortened by 6 bases and J by 3 bases, with 15 bases between the two germline ends. Germline loops: CDR1 LNHDA, CDR2 SQIVND (reference sequence). CDR3 length equals 14 residues. DNA of the CDR3: TGTGCCAGTAGACTACAGGAGTCTAACTACGAGCAGTACTTC. This codes for CASRLQESNYEQYF.

The CDR3 loop is CATRGGRAVDTGELFF. The CDR3 DNA sequence: TGTGCCACAAGAGGCGGGAGGGCCGTGGACACCGGGGAGCTGTTTTTT. The rearrangement uses TRBV19 and TRBJ2-2; TRBD2 matches at 9 bases. V lost 10 bases and J lost 3; bases outside the gene matches: 12. The CDR3 length is 16 residues. Germline V gene lookup returns CDR1 LNHDA and CDR2 SQIVND (reference sequence).

This rearrangement joins TRBV30 to TRBJ2-5; tentative D call: TRBD1 (6 bases). The ends were cut back, 2 bases at V and 2 bases at J, with 15 bases in the middle. The CDR3 loop spans 15 amino acids. Germline lookup yields CDR1 GTSNPN and CDR2 SVGIG (reference sequence). For the CDR3, the DNA is TGTGCCTGGAGTCGGTATGGGGGCGGTCAAGAGACCCAGTACTTC. It translates to CAWSRYGGGQETQYF.

The chain is built from TRBV11-2 and TRBJ1-1; no firm D call. Germline V gives CDR1 SGHAT, CDR2 FQNNGV. This CDR3 has 15 amino acids. The V gene lost 4 bases and the J gene lost 3 bases, with 15 bases spanning the gap. DNA for the CDR3: TGTGCCAGCAGCTCAAGGGCCCCCCAACACACTGAAGCTTTCTTT. Its protein is CASSSRAPQHTEAFF. Full variable domain (rest looked up from reference TRBV11-2 and TRBJ1-1): EAGVAQSPRYKIIEKRQSVAFWCNPISGHATLYWYQQILGQGPKLLIQFQNNGVVDDSQLPKDRFSAERLKGVDSTLKIQPAKLEDSAVYLCASSSRAPQHTEAFFGQGTRLTVV.

A single count supports this clone. This rearrangement joins TRBV3-1 (or the pseudogene TRBV3-2) to TRBJ2-3; 9 bases line up with TRBD2. J lost 7 bases, V lost 0 bases, and 11 bases had no gene match. The length of the CDR3 is 17 residues. The V gene's germline CDR1 is LGHDT and CDR2 YNNKEL (reference sequence). CDR3 bases: TGTGCCAGCAGCCAAGATCTACGGCTAGCGGGGCCCTATACGCAGTATTTT. This sequence encodes CASSQDLRLAGPYTQYF.

The CDR3 nucleotides read TGCAGCGTTGAACCCGGGACAGGGGCCCTCCATGGGGTCGAGCAGTACTTC. Its translation: CSVEPGTGALHGVEQYF. V gene TRBV29-1 combines with J gene TRBJ2-7; TRBD1 matches at 10 bases. V shed 2 bases and J 6 bases; nucleotides not matched to a gene: 16. Germline V CDR1 and CDR2: SQVTM, ANQGSEA. The CDR3 extends over 17 amino acids.

The chain joins TRBV5-1 to TRBJ2-7; D may correspond to TRBD1 or TRBD2 (7 bases each). Trimming removed 2 bases from V and 6 bases from J, with 21 bases in between. Germline V lookup: CDR1 SGHRS, CDR2 YFSETQ. The CDR3 loop spans 16 amino acids. DNA for the CDR3: TGCGCCAGCAGCTTCGGGGGGACAGTTCTCTCCGGCGAGCAGTACTTC. Translation gives CASSFGGTVLSGEQYF.

Points on this clone: This sample includes further DNA sequences coding for the same CDR3. The chain links TRBV5-4 to TRBJ2-1; the D gene could be TRBD1 or TRBD2 (5 bases each). The CDR3 loop spans 15 amino acids. Between the trimmed V and J ends, which lost 0 bases and 1 base, there was a span of 8 bases. Germline V gene data show CDR1 as SGHNT and CDR2 as YYREEE (reference sequence). The CDR3 loop reads CASSLGGGSYNEQFF. The CDR3, as DNA: TGTGCCAGCAGCTTGGGTGGGGGTTCCTACAATGAGCAGTTCTTC.

The chain is built from TRBV3-1 (or the pseudogene TRBV3-2) and TRBJ1-4; 10 bases agree with TRBD1. The CDR3 is made up of 15 amino acids. The V and J ends lost 3 bases and 7 bases, in that order; junction bases with no gene match: 5. The germline CDR1 and CDR2 sequences are LGHDT and YNNKEL (reference sequence). CDR3 residues: CASSHGQGDFEKLFF. The DNA for the CDR3 is TGTGCCAGCAGCCATGGACAGGGGGACTTTGAAAAACTGTTTTTT.

This chain links TRBV6-1 with TRBJ1-2, with D tentatively TRBD1 (6 bases). The CDR3 totals 12 residues. V lost 3 bases and J 6 bases, leaving 8 bases between the germline ends. Germline CDR1 is MNHNS and CDR2 is SASEGT. The CDR3 loop reads CASSEGAHGYTF. The CDR3, as DNA: TGTGCCAGCAGTGAGGGGGCTCATGGCTACACCTTC.

CDR3: CASSDPGLSITDTQYF. The DNA for the CDR3 is TGCGCCAGCAGTGATCCAGGGTTATCGATCACAGATACGCAGTATTTT. The chain joins TRBV10-2 to TRBJ2-3; D possibly corresponds to TRBD1 (5 bases). CDR3 length equals 16 residues. Trimming shortened V by 3 bases and J by 2 bases, and 15 bases separated the two germline ends. Germline V gene sequence: CDR1 WSHSY, CDR2 SAAADI.

V and J are TRBV9 and TRBJ2-1; no firm D call. From germline, CDR1 is SGDLS and CDR2 YYNGEE. V shed 4 bases and J shed 10 bases, with 15 bases lying between them. The CDR3 covers 13 residues. The DNA of the CDR3 is TGTGCCAGCAGCCCCCTGGTGGTCGGGGAGCAGTTCTTC. This translates into CASSPLVVGEQFF.

This sequence joins TRBV5-1 and TRBJ2-7; D might be TRBD2 (6 bases). The CDR3 is made up of 15 amino acids. V was shortened by 4 bases and J by 2 bases, with 16 bases between the two germline ends. Germline loops: CDR1 SGHRS, CDR2 YFSETQ. The CDR3 loop is CASSKGGAATYEQYF. CDR3 coding DNA: TGCGCCAGCAGCAAGGGAGGTGCAGCGACCTACGAGCAGTACTTC.

The chain joins TRBV7-2 to TRBJ1-2; 8 bases are shared with TRBD1. Germline V gene lookup returns CDR1 SGHTA and CDR2 FQGNSA. The CDR3 is 15 residues long. V lost 4 bases, J lost 5 bases, and 9 bases stayed unmatched. CDR3 loop: CASSSSQGARYGYTF. The DNA of the CDR3 is TGTGCCAGCAGCTCCTCTCAGGGGGCGAGGTATGGCTACACCTTC.

V is TRBV12-3 or TRBV12-4 and J is TRBJ1-1, with D hard to call. V was shortened by 2 bases and J by 5 bases, with 3 bases between the two germline ends. The CDR3 loop spans 11 amino acids. The CDR3 region has the DNA TGTGCCAGCAGTTTAAAAACTGAAGCTTTCTTT. This gives the protein CASSLKTEAFF.

The rearrangement uses TRBV10-3 and TRBJ1-1; D is ambiguous. Germline values: CDR1 ENHRY, CDR2 SYGVKD. CDR3 length: 13 residues. Trimming removed 1 base at V and 5 bases at J, with 8 bases between. The CDR3 spells CAISEYLGTEAFF. The DNA of the CDR3 is TGTGCCATCAGTGAGTATTTAGGGACTGAAGCTTTCTTT.

The chain is built from TRBV7-2 and TRBJ1-4; 8 positions match TRBD1. V gave up 5 bases and J gave up 8 bases; unmatched junction bases: 16. Germline V CDR1 and CDR2: SGHTA, FQGNSA. The CDR3 sequence is 17 residues long. The CDR3 reads CASSRNRGAPAWEKLFF. In nucleotides, the CDR3 is TGTGCCAGCAGCCGTAACAGGGGGGCTCCCGCCTGGGAAAAACTGTTTTTT.

This chain connects TRBV9 to TRBJ2-7, with D unclear. The germline V and J ends were trimmed by 0 bases and 8 bases, with 15 bases remaining between them. The CDR3 is 14 amino acids. Looked up from germline, CDR1 is SGDLS and CDR2 is YYNGEE. CDR3 in DNA: TGTGCCAGCAGCGTAGGGGGTCCGGTGGGCCAGCAGTACTTC. Translated: CASSVGGPVGQQYF.

The genes are TRBV4-1 and TRBJ1-6, with 9 bases identical to TRBD1. The CDR3 runs 20 residues. Losses at the gene ends were 4 bases for V and 0 bases for J; bases not matched to a gene: 13. Germline V gene lookup returns CDR1 MGHRA and CDR2 YSYEKL. CDR3 sequence reads: CASSPGTGLSSPSYNSPLHF. The CDR3 DNA follows: TGCGCCAGCAGCCCCGGGACAGGGCTCTCTTCACCCTCCTATAATTCACCCCTCCACTTT.

This chain links TRBV28 with TRBJ1-5; 9 bases are a match to TRBD1. Unmatched junction bases numbered 5, after V lost 4 bases and J lost 4 bases. CDR3 length: 15 residues. Germline CDR1 reads MDHEN; CDR2 reads SYDVKM. The CDR3 spells CASSSQGAWNQPQHF. The CDR3 DNA is TGTGCCAGCAGTTCACAGGGGGCTTGGAATCAGCCCCAGCATTTT.